This TCR beta chain was identified during a study of vaccination and CD4 T cells after COVID-19. Study details: Timing of post-vaccine sample collection was a median approximately 72 days after dose two, with a range of 14 to 241.

The treatment is: approximately nine-day PBMC culture with coronavirus spike peptide pools or control peptides (ViraFEST assay). Per germline, CDR1 DFQATT and CDR2 SNEGSKA (reference sequence). With 0 bases clipped from V and 6 bases from J, the junction kept 3 bases outside the gene matches. The CDR3 is 14 amino acids. Cultured CD4+ T cells had their DNA profiled by the Oncomine TCR Beta short-read assay. TCRdb passed the PCR reads through MiXCR, listing each CDR3 protein once. The sample shows some 10,000 distinct CDR3 sequences, under 65% of them seen only once. This clonotype was recorded a few times. Its cognate antigen is unknown.

This clonotype was sampled from a human donor who had recovered from COVID-19. Source material: CD4+ T cells from blood, cultured in vitro. The gene calls are TRBV20-1 and TRBJ2-2; 8 bases line up with TRBD2. DNA of the CDR3: TGCAGTGCTAGAGATTCGGGGGGGGCCGGGGAGCTGTTTTTT. As protein: CSARDSGGAGELFF.